A selection of T cell receptor beta chains follows, all from one sample in a study of cytomegalovirus exposure and HLA in healthy donors. The repertoire was sequenced with immunoSEQ multiplex PCR; TCRdb's copy has only in-frame clones and lacks some. The repertoire holds about 110,000 clones, 76% seen once, with roughly 13% in the top ten. Material: PBMCs. The receptors were sampled from a man aged 30 to 45 in good health and CMV-seropositive. Each CDR3 is given with its conserved first and last residue. Each record gives: V gene, CDR3 protein.

TRBV4-3	CASSQGRGVGNEQFF
TRBV4-3	CASSQGTAGTGEQYF
TRBV4-2	CASSQDRGTEAFF
TRBV4-3	CASSQESSLLVGYTF
TRBV2	CASREGGEKLFF
TRBV7-9	CASSSSASSYEQYF
TRBV9	CASSSGQGFGEQYF
TRBV5-4	CASSPDREEQYF
TRBV7-2	CASSSQAGTADTQYF
TRBV7-2	CASSLSPTGEKLFF
TRBV6-1	CASETEYSNQPQHF
TRBV5-1	CASSFGDRGSYEQYF
TRBV27	CASSLGTGGADTQYF
TRBV6-5	CASSYSRFGTGYEQYF
TRBV18	CASSGGENTEAFF
TRBV7-8	CASSADGGLTYEQYF
TRBV19	CASSTEVNTEAFF
TRBV15	CATSRDAAQGAVTQYF
TRBV28	CASRPASGGQETQYF
TRBV11-2	CASSLRDRGNTEAFF
TRBV18	CASSPAGRNEKLFF
TRBV7-9	CASSSEQGNYATNEKLFF
TRBV27	CASSLGSVSGANVLTF